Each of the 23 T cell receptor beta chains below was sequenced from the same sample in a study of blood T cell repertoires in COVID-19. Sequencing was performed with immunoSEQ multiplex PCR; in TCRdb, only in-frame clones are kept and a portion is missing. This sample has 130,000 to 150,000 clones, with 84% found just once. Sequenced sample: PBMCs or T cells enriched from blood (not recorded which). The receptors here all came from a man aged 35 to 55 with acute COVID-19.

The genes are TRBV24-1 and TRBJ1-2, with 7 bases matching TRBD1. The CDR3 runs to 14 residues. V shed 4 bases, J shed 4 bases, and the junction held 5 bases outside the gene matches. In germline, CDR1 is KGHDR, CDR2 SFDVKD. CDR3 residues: CATSEATGTYGYTF. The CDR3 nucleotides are TGTGCCACCAGTGAAGCGACAGGGACCTATGGCTACACCTTC.

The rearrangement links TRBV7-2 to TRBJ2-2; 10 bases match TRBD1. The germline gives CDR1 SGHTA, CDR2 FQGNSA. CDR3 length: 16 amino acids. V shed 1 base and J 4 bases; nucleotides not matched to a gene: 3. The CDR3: CASSLGQGAATGELFF. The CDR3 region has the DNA TGTGCCAGCAGCTTAGGACAGGGGGCGGCCACCGGGGAGCTGTTTTTT.

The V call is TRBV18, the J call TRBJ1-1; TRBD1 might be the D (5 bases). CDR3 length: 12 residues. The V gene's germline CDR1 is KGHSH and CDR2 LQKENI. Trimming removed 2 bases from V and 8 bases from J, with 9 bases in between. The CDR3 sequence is CASSPGADEAFF. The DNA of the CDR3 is TGTGCCAGCTCACCAGGGGCAGACGAAGCTTTCTTT.

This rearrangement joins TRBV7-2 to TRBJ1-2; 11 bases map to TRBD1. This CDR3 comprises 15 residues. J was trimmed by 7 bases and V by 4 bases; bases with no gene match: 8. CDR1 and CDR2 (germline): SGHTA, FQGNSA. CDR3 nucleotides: TGTGCCAGCAGCTGGGACCGGACAGGGGGCGTTGGCTACACCTTC. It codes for CASSWDRTGGVGYTF.

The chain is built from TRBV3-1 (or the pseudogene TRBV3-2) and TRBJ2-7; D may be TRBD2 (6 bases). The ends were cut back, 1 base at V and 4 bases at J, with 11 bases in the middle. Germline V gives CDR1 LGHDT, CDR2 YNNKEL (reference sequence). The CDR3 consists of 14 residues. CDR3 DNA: TGTGCCAGCAGCCAAGGCCCGGGGGATTACGAGCAGTACTTC. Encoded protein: CASSQGPGDYEQYF.

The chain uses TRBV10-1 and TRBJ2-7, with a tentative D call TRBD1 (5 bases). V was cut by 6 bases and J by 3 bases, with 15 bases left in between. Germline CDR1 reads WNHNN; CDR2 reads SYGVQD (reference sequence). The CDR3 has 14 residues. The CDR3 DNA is TGCGCCAGCAGCTCAGGGTTAAAGCTCTACGAGCAGTACTTC. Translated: CASSSGLKLYEQYF.

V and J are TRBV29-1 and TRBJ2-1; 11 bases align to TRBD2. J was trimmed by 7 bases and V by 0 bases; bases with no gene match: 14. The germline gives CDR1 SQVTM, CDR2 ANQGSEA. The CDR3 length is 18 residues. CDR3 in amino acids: CSVEDPGLAGGFRNEQFF. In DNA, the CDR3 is TGCAGCGTTGAAGATCCCGGACTAGCGGGTGGCTTTCGGAATGAGCAGTTCTTC.

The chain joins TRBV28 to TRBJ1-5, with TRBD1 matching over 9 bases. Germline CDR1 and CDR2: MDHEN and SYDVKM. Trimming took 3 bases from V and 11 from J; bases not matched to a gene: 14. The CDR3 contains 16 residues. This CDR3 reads CASSFFSGTGFPAQHF. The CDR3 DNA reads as TGTGCCAGCAGTTTCTTCTCCGGGACAGGGTTCCCAGCCCAGCATTTT.

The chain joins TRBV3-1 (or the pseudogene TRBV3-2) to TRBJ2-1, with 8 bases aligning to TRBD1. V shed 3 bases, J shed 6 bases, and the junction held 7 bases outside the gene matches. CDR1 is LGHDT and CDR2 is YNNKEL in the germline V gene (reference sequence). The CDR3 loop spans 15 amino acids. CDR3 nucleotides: TGTGCCAGCAGCCAGGATCCTACAGGGGGCAATGAGCAGTTCTTC. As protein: CASSQDPTGGNEQFF.

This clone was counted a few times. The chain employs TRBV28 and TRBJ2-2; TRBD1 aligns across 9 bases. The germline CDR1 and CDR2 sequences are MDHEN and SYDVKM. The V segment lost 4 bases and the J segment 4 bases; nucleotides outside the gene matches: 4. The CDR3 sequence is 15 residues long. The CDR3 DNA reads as TGTGCCAGCAGTTCCGACAGGGGGGCCACCGGGGAGCTGTTTTTT. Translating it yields CASSSDRGATGELFF.

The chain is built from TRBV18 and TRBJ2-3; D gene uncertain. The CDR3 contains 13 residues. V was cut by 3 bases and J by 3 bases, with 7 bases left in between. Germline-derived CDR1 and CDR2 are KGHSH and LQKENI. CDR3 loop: CASSPLETDTQYF. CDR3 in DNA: TGTGCCAGCTCACCTTTAGAGACAGATACGCAGTATTTT.

CDR3 in amino acids: CASSLGLNRGRDTDTQYF. DNA of the CDR3: TGTGCCAGCAGCTTAGGGCTAAACAGGGGGCGCGACACAGATACGCAGTATTTT. This chain uses TRBV7-6 with TRBJ2-3, with TRBD1 matching over 9 bases. CDR1 is SGHVS and CDR2 is FNYEAQ in the germline V gene. After removal of 1 base from V and 2 bases from J, the junction contained 10 bases not matched to a gene. The CDR3 contains 18 residues.

Here the CDR3 reads CAWSRQGLETQYF. CDR3 nucleotide sequence: TGTGCCTGGAGTCGACAGGGGTTAGAGACCCAGTACTTC. The V gene is TRBV30, the J gene TRBJ2-5; 8 bases agree with TRBD1. V was clipped by 2 bases and J by 4 bases; unmatched bases: 3. The CDR3 totals 13 residues. The germline V gene encodes CDR1 GTSNPN and CDR2 SVGIG (reference sequence).

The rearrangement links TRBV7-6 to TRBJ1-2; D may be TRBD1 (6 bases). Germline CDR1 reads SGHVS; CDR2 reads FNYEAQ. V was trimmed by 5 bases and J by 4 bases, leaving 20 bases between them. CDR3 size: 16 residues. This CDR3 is CASSNRDIQDPYGYTF. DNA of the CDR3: TGTGCCAGCAGCAACCGGGACATACAAGACCCCTATGGCTACACCTTC.

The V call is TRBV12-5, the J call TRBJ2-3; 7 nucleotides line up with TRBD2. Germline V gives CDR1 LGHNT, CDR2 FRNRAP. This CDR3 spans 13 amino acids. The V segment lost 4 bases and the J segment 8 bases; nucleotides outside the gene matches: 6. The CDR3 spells CASGSGGEVTQYF. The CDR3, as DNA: TGTGCTAGTGGTTCGGGGGGAGAGGTTACGCAGTATTTT.

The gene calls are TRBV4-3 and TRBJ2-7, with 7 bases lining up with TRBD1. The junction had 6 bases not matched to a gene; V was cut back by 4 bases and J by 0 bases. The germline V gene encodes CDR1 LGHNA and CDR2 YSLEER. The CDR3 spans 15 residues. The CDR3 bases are TGCGCCAGCAGCCGACTTACAGGGGCCTCCTACGAGCAGTACTTC. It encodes CASSRLTGASYEQYF.

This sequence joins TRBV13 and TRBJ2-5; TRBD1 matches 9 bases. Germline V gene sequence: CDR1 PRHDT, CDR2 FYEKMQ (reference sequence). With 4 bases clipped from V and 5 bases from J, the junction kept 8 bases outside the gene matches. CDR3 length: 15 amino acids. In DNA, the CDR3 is TGTGCCAGCAGCTCAGACAGGGGGTTTGCGGAGACCCAGTACTTC. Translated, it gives CASSSDRGFAETQYF.

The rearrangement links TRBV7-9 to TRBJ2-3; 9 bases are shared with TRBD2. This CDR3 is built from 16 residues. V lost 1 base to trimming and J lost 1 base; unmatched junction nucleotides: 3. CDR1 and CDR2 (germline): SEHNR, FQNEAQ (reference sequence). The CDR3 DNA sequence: TGTGCCAGCAGCTTAGGCGGGGGGGCCGGCACAGATACGCAGTATTTT. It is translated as CASSLGGGAGTDTQYF.

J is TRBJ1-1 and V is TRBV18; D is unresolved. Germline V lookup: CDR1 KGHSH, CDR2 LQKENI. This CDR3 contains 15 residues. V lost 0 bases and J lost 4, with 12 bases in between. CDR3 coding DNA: TGTGCCAGCTCACCACCCGTATCCGGGTCCACTGAAGCTTTCTTT. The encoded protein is CASSPPVSGSTEAFF.

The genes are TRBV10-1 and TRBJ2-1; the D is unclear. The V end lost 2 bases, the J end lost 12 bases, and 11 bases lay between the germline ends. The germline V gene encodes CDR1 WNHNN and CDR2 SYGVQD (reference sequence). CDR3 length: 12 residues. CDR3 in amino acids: CASSERRRRQFF. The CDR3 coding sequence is TGCGCCAGCAGTGAGAGAAGGCGGCGGCAGTTCTTC.

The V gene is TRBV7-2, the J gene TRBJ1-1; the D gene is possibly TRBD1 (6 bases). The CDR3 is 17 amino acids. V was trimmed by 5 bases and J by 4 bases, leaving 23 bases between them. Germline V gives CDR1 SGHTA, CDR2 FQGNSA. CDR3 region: CASSGPGGGVVSTEAFF. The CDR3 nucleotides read TGTGCCAGCAGCGGCCCGGGCGGGGGCGTGGTTAGCACTGAAGCTTTCTTT.

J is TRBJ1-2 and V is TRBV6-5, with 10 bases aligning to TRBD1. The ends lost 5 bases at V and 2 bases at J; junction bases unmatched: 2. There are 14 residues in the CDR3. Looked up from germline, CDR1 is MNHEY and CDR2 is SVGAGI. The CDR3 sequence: CASSTGQGNYGYTF. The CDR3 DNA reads TGTGCCAGCAGTACGGGACAGGGGAACTATGGCTACACCTTC.

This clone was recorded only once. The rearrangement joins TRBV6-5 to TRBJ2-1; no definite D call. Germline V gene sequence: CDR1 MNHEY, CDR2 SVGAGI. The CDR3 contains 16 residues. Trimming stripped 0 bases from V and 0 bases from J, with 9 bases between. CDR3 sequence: CASSYSTPSSYNEQFF. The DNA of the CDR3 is TGTGCCAGCAGTTACTCGACTCCTAGCTCCTACAATGAGCAGTTCTTC.